This is a list of T cell receptor beta chains from one sample in a study of blood T cells in healthy people across ages. TCRdb analysed the 5' RACE reads with MiXCR anew, one entry per CDR3 protein. Among more than 800,000 distinct CDR3 sequences listed, 45% were seen once. Sequenced material: blood. These TCRs come from a woman in her sixties or seventies in good health. The CDR3 runs from the conserved cysteine through the conserved F or W. A D gene is named only where the DNA matches it firmly. Clone size, where shown, is once, few, many, or a class for clones that have expanded.

v_call	clone_size	d_call	j_call	cdr3_aa	cdr3_nt
TRBV20-1	.	TRBD2	TRBJ2-1	CSPSGSRNEQFF	TGCAGCCCTAGCGGGAGCAGAAATGAGCAGTTCTTC
TRBV9	few	TRBD2	TRBJ2-1	CASSSPGGSNEQFF	TGTGCCAGCAGCTCCCCCGGCGGGAGCAATGAGCAGTTCTTC
TRBV6-6	.	.	TRBJ2-3	CAGSAGRADTQYF	TGTGCCGGCAGTGCGGGCCGAGCAGATACGCAGTATTTT
TRBV28	.	TRBD1	TRBJ1-2	CASSPRYYRGHDYGYTF	TGTGCCAGCAGTCCTAGATACTACAGGGGGCACGACTATGGCTACACCTTC
TRBV9	once	.	TRBJ1-1	CASSVNLNTEAFF	TGTGCCAGCAGCGTTAACTTGAACACTGAAGCTTTCTTT
TRBV9	.	TRBD2	TRBJ2-3	CASSVVAGVHTDTQYF	TGTGCCAGCAGCGTAGTAGCGGGAGTGCACACAGATACGCAGTATTTT
TRBV20-1	many	.	TRBJ2-1	CSASITEAAMGEQFF	TGCAGTGCTAGTATCACTGAAGCTGCCATGGGTGAGCAGTTCTTC
TRBV18	.	.	TRBJ2-7	CASSPLCIQAFLYEQYF	TGTGCCAGCTCACCTCTATGTATACAGGCCTTCCTCTACGAGCAGTACTTC
TRBV20-1	.	TRBD2	TRBJ2-5	CSARALDGTSGSWEQYF	TGCAGTGCTAGAGCACTCGATGGGACTAGCGGGAGTTGGGAGCAGTACTTC
TRBV20-1	many	.	TRBJ1-2	CSAREGSYGYTF	TGCAGTGCTAGGGAGGGTTCCTATGGCTACACCTTC
TRBV20-1	few	.	TRBJ2-1	CSARGGLGFF	TGCAGTGCTAGAGGGGGCCTGGGGTTCTTC
TRBV10-3	few	TRBD1	TRBJ1-2	CAISEGTGHGYTF	TGTGCCATCAGTGAAGGGACAGGGCATGGCTACACCTTC
TRBV5-1	few	TRBD1	TRBJ1-1	CASSPGQGSEAFF	TGCGCCAGCAGCCCCGGACAGGGAAGTGAAGCTTTCTTT
TRBV12-3/TRBV12-4	.	TRBD1	TRBJ1-1	CASSLRQGASEAFF	TGTGCCAGCAGTTTAAGGCAGGGGGCCTCTGAAGCTTTCTTT
TRBV6-1	few	.	TRBJ2-1	CASSEATRSMFLRGFF	TGTGCCAGCAGTGAAGCGACAAGATCCATGTTTTTGAGGGGGTTCTTC
TRBV7-9	few	TRBD2	TRBJ2-6	CASSLPGTSGPSGANVLTF	TGTGCCAGCAGCTTACCGGGGACTAGCGGGCCCTCTGGGGCCAACGTCCTGACTTTC
TRBV20-1	.	.	TRBJ1-5	CSAWAGRGVQPQHF	TGCAGTGCTTGGGCAGGGCGAGGGGTTCAGCCCCAGCATTTT
TRBV20-1	.	TRBD2	TRBJ2-1	CSARGLAGLSSYNEQFF	TGCAGTGCTAGAGGGCTAGCGGGACTTAGCTCCTACAATGAGCAGTTCTTC
TRBV7-2	.	.	TRBJ2-7	CAITLIDGSVSYNEQYF	TGTGCCATCACTCTTATAGACGGCTCGGTCTCCTACAATGAGCAGTACTTC
TRBV12-3/TRBV12-4	.	TRBD1	TRBJ1-2	CASSLGSRGLFYGYTF	TGTGCCAGCAGTTTAGGAAGCAGGGGGTTATTCTATGGCTACACCTTC
TRBV11-3	.	TRBD2	TRBJ2-1	CASSAQRGGSYNEQFF	TGTGCCAGCAGCGCCCAGCGGGGGGGGTCCTACAATGAGCAGTTCTTC
TRBV30	once	.	TRBJ2-4	CAWSVLFSSQYF	TGTGCCTGGAGTGTACTATTCTCCTCGCAGTACTTC
TRBV13	few	TRBD2	TRBJ2-7	CASSPWTSGLSEQYF	TGTGCCAGCAGCCCCTGGACTAGCGGGTTGTCCGAGCAGTACTTC
TRBV27	.	.	TRBJ2-1	CASSWRPYSYNEQFF	TGTGCCAGCAGTTGGAGACCATACTCCTACAATGAGCAGTTCTTC
TRBV15	once	.	TRBJ2-6	CATLSVAGANVLTF	TGTGCCACCCTCTCGGTAGCTGGGGCCAACGTCCTGACTTTC
TRBV7-2	.	.	TRBJ1-1	CASSFRADTEAFF	TGTGCCAGCAGCTTTAGGGCGGACACTGAAGCTTTCTTT
TRBV9	.	TRBD2	TRBJ2-1	CASSVVGTTSYNEQFF	TGTGCCAGCAGCGTAGTTGGGACTACCTCCTACAATGAGCAGTTCTTC
TRBV4-2	few	TRBD1	TRBJ1-4	CASSGDLQGANEKLFF	TGTGCCAGCAGCGGGGACCTACAGGGGGCGAATGAAAAACTGTTTTTT